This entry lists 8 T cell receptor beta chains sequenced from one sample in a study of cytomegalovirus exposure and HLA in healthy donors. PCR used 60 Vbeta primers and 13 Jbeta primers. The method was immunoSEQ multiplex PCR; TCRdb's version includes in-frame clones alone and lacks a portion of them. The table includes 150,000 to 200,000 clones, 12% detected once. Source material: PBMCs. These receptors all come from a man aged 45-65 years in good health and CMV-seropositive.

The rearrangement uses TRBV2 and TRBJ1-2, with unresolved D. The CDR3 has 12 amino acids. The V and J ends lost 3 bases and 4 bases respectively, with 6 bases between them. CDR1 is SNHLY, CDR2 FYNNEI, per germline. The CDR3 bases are TGTGCCAGCAGTGAGGAGACCTATGGCTACACCTTC. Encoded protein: CASSEETYGYTF.

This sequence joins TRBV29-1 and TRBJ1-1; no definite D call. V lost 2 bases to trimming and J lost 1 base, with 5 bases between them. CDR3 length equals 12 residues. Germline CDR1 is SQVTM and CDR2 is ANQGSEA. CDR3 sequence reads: CSVEPGNTEAFF. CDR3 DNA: TGCAGCGTTGAACCGGGGAACACTGAAGCTTTCTTT.

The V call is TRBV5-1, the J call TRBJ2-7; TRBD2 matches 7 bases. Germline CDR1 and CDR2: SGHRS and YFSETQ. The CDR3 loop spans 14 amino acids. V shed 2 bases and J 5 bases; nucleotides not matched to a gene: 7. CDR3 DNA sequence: TGCGCCAGCAGCTTCGGGACTACCCTTGACGAGCAGTACTTC. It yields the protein CASSFGTTLDEQYF. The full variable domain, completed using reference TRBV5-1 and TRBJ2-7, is KAGVTQTPRYLIKTRGQQVTLSCSPISGHRSVSWYQQTPGQGLQFLFEYFSETQRNKGNFPGRFSGRQFSNSRSEMNVSTLELGDSALYLCASSFGTTLDEQYFGPGTRLTVT.

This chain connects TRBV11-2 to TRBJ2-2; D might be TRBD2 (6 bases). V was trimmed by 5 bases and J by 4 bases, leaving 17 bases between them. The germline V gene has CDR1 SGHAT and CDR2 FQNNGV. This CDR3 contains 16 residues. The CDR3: CASSPWDEGGTGELFF. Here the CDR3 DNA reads TGTGCCAGCAGCCCCTGGGACGAGGGAGGCACCGGGGAGCTGTTTTTT.

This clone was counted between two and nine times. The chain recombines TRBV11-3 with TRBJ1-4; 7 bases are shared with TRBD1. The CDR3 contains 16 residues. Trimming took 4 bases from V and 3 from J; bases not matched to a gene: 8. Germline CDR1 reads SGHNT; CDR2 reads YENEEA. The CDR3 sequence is CASSSEGAQANEKLFF. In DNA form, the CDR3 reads TGTGCCAGCAGCTCCGAGGGGGCACAGGCTAATGAAAAACTGTTTTTT.

The CDR3 protein is CASSPDRDGKLFF. As DNA, the CDR3 is TGTGCCAGCAGCCCAGACAGGGACGGAAAACTGTTTTTT. The rearrangement links TRBV7-2 to TRBJ1-4; 7 nucleotides line up with TRBD1. There are 13 residues in the CDR3. V shed 5 bases, J shed 10 bases, and the junction held 7 bases outside the gene matches. CDR1 is SGHTA and CDR2 is FQGNSA in the germline V gene.

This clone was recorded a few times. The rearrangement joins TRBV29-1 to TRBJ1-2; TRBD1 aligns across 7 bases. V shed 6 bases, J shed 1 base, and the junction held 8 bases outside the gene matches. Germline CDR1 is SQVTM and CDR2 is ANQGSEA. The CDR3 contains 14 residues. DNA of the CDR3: TGCAGCGTATTGGGACAGAGAAGTAACTATGGCTACACCTTC. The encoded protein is CSVLGQRSNYGYTF.

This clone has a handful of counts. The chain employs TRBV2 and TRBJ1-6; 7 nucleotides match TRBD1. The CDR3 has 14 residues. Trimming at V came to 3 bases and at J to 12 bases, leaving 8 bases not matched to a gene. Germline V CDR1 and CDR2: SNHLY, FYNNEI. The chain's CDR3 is CASSEEQGIGPLHF. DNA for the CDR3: TGTGCCAGCAGTGAGGAACAGGGGATTGGACCCCTCCACTTT.